The rows below give T cell receptor beta chains drawn from one sample of a study of T cell responses to AZD1222 COVID-19 vaccine. The repertoire was sequenced with immunoSEQ multiplex PCR; TCRdb's copy has only in-frame clones and lacks some. Among 75,000 to 80,000 clones, approximately 80% were seen once, and the ten largest hold about 26%. This specimen was peripheral blood, taken 28 days after the second dose of the MenACWY control vaccine. The source is an adult who received the MenACWY meningococcal vaccine as a control. CDR3s include the opening cysteine and the closing phenylalanine or tryptophan. The D gene is left open where the match is weak. Size is omitted from some rows. Given values are once, few, many or a class for expanded clones.

size | J | V | D | CDR3 | DNA
. | TRBJ2-5 | TRBV6-2/TRBV6-3 | . | CASSQPGQETQYF | TGTGCCAGCAGTCAGCCGGGGCAAGAGACCCAGTACTTC
few | TRBJ1-2 | TRBV19 | . | CASSGAFRGYTF | TGTGCCAGTAGTGGGGCGTTTAGAGGCTACACCTTC
. | TRBJ2-5 | TRBV2 | . | CASRLGAETQYF | TGTGCCAGCCGATTAGGAGCGGAGACCCAGTACTTC
. | TRBJ1-3 | TRBV28 | . | CASSSAPAGLAGNTIYF | TGTGCCAGCAGCTCAGCCCCAGCAGGTCTAGCGGGAAACACCATATATTTT
few | TRBJ2-3 | TRBV19 | . | CASSYTHTDTQYF | TGTGCCAGTAGTTACACACACACAGATACGCAGTATTTT
. | TRBJ2-5 | TRBV9 | TRBD1 | CASSVGTGVVETQYF | TGTGCCAGCAGCGTTGGGACAGGGGTAGTAGAGACCCAGTACTTC
. | TRBJ2-3 | TRBV3-1/TRBV3-2 | . | CASSQGPSTDTQYF | TGTGCCAGCAGCCAGGGACCAAGCACAGATACGCAGTATTTT
. | TRBJ2-7 | TRBV19 | TRBD2 | CASSTLAGGAYEQYF | TGTGCCAGTAGTACCCTAGCGGGGGGTGCCTACGAGCAGTACTTC
. | TRBJ2-3 | TRBV6-5 | . | CASKPGKSDTQYF | TGTGCCAGCAAACCCGGAAAGTCAGATACGCAGTATTTT
few | TRBJ2-7 | TRBV4-3 | TRBD2 | CASSLGLGTEEQYF | TGCGCCAGCAGCCTGGGACTAGGCACGGAAGAGCAGTACTTC
. | TRBJ1-6 | TRBV7-2 | . | CASSLGYSPLHF | TGTGCCAGCAGCTTGGGGTATTCACCCCTCCACTTT
few | TRBJ1-2 | TRBV19 | . | CASTLQAQGYGYTF | TGTGCCAGTACCCTACAGGCGCAGGGCTATGGCTACACCTTC
. | TRBJ2-5 | TRBV2 | TRBD2 | CASSETGGLETQYF | TGTGCCAGCAGTGAAACGGGGGGGCTGGAGACCCAGTACTTC
. | TRBJ1-1 | TRBV5-1 | . | CASSLSELNTEAFF | TGCGCCAGCAGCTTGTCAGAATTGAACACTGAAGCTTTCTTT
once | TRBJ1-1 | TRBV12-3/TRBV12-4 | . | CASSLRGGPFF | TGTGCCAGCAGTTTGAGGGGAGGACCTTTCTTT
. | TRBJ2-3 | TRBV4-3 | . | CASSPGGGLEDTQYF | TGCGCCAGCAGCCCCGGAGGGGGGCTTGAAGATACGCAGTATTTT
. | TRBJ2-2 | TRBV10-3 | TRBD2 | CAISEWKAGVQSGELFF | TGTGCCATCAGTGAGTGGAAGGCGGGAGTTCAGTCCGGGGAGCTGTTTTTT
. | TRBJ1-1 | TRBV19 | . | CASSGGGYETEAFF | TGTGCCAGTAGTGGAGGAGGGTATGAGACTGAAGCTTTCTTT
once | TRBJ2-7 | TRBV7-9 | TRBD2 | CASSEGLAGSYEQYF | TGTGCCAGCAGCGAGGGACTAGCGGGGAGTTACGAGCAGTACTTC
. | TRBJ2-2 | TRBV7-9 | . | CASRGFPWDTGELFF | TGTGCCAGCAGGGGCTTCCCGTGGGACACCGGGGAGCTGTTTTTT
. | TRBJ2-7 | TRBV5-8 | . | CATRGRADYEQYF | TGTGCCACCAGAGGACGGGCGGACTACGAGCAGTACTTC
. | TRBJ1-1 | TRBV30 | . | CAWSKVRLTNTEAFF | TGTGCCTGGAGTAAGGTGAGACTGACGAACACTGAAGCTTTCTTT
. | TRBJ2-2 | TRBV19 | . | CASSIMAARTGELFF | TGTGCCAGTAGTATAATGGCCGCCCGGACCGGGGAGCTGTTTTTT
. | TRBJ1-2 | TRBV4-3 | . | CASSHDTDSRYGYTF | TGCGCCAGCAGCCATGACACAGATTCGAGGTATGGCTACACCTTC
. | TRBJ1-5 | TRBV5-6 | . | CARPKMGNQPQHF | TGTGCCAGACCAAAGATGGGCAATCAGCCCCAGCATTTT
. | TRBJ2-5 | TRBV18 | TRBD1 | CASSPIGTGGPETQYF | TGTGCCAGCTCACCCATAGGGACAGGGGGCCCGGAGACCCAGTACTTC
. | TRBJ2-3 | TRBV6-1 | TRBD1 | CASSALSGTGLTDTQYF | TGTGCCAGCAGTGCATTGTCCGGGACAGGTTTAACAGATACGCAGTATTTT
. | TRBJ2-3 | TRBV9 | . | CASSQDSGDTQYF | TGTGCCAGCAGCCAGGACTCCGGGGATACGCAGTATTTT
few | TRBJ1-6 | TRBV7-2 | TRBD1 | CASSLAGRGHNSPLHF | TGTGCCAGCAGCTTAGCAGGTAGGGGGCATAATTCACCCCTCCACTTT
. | TRBJ2-2 | TRBV5-1 | TRBD1 | CASSRLGQAANTGELFF | TGCGCCAGCAGCCGTTTGGGACAGGCAGCGAACACCGGGGAGCTGTTTTTT